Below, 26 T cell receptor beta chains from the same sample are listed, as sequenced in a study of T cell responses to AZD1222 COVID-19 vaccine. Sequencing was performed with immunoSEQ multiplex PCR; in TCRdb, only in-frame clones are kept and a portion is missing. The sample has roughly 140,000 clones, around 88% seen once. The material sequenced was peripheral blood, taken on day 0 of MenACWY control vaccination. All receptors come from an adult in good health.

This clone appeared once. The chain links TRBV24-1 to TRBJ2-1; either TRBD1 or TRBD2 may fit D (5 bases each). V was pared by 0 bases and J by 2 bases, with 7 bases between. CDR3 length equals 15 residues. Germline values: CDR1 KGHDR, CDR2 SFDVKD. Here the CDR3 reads CATSDLGGPYNEQFF. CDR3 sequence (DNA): TGTGCCACCAGTGATTTGGGGGGTCCCTACAATGAGCAGTTCTTC.

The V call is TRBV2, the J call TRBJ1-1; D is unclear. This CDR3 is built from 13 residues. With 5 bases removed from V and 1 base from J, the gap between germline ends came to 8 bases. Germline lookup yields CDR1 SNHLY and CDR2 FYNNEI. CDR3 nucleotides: TGTGCCAGCAGTCCTCGGGGGAACACTGAAGCTTTCTTT. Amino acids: CASSPRGNTEAFF.

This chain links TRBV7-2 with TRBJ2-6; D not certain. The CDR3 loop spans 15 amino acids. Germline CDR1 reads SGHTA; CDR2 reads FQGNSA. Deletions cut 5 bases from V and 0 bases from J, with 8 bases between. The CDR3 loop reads CASSLNPSGANVLTF. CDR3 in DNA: TGTGCCAGCAGCCTTAACCCCTCTGGGGCCAACGTCCTGACTTTC.

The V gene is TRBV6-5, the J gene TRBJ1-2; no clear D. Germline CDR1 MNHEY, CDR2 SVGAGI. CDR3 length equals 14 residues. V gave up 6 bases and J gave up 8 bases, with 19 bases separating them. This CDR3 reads CASSLDGPSGGYTF. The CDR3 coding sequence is TGTGCCAGCAGCCTGGACGGACCTTCAGGCGGCTACACCTTC.

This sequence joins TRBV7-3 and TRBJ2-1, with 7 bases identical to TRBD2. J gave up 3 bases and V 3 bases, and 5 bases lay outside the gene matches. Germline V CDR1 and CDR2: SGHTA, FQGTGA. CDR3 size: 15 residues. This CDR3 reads CASSFTREDYNEQFF. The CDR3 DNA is TGTGCCAGCAGCTTCACCCGGGAGGACTACAATGAGCAGTTCTTC. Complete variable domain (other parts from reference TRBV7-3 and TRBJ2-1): GAGVSQTPSNKVTEKGKYVELRCDPISGHTALYWYRQSLGQGPEFLIYFQGTGAADDSGLPNDRFFAVRPEGSVSTLKIQRTERGDSAVYLCASSFTREDYNEQFFGPGTRLTVL.

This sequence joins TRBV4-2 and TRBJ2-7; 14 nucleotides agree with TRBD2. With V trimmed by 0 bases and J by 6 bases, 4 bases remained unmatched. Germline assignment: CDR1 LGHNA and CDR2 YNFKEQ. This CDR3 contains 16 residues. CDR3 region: CASSQETSGGACEQYF. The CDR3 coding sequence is TGTGCCAGCAGCCAAGAGACTAGCGGGGGGGCCTGCGAGCAGTACTTC.

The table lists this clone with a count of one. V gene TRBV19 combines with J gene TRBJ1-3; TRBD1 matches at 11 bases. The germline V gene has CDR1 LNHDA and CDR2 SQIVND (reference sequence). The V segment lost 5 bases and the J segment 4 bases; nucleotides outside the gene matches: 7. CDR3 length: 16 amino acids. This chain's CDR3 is CASSFGQGAIGNTIYF. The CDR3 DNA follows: TGTGCCAGTAGTTTCGGACAGGGGGCGATCGGAAACACCATATATTTT.

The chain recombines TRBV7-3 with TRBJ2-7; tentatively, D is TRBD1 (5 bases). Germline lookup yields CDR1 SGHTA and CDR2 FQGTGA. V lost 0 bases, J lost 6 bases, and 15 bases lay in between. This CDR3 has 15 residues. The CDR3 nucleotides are TGTGCCAGCAGCTTAACGTCCGCTGGCCAGGGCGAGCAGTACTTC. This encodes CASSLTSAGQGEQYF.

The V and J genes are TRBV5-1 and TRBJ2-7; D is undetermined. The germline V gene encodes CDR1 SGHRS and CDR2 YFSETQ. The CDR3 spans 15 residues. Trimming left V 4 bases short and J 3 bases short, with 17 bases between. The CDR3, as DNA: TGCGCCAGCAGCCTGCTGGGGAATTTCATCTACGAGCAGTACTTC. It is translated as CASSLLGNFIYEQYF.

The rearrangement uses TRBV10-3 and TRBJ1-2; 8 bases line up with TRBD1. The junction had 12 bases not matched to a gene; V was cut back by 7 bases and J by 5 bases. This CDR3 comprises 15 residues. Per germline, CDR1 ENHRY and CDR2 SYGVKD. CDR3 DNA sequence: TGTGCCATCACCCGAGGGACAGGAGAGACGTATGGCTACACCTTC. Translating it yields CAITRGTGETYGYTF.

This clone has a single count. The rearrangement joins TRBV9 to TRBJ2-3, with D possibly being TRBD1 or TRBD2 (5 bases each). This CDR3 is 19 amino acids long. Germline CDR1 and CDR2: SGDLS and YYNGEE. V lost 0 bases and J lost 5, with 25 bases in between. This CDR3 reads CASSVGGWGTGGLRDTQYF. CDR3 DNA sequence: TGTGCCAGCAGCGTAGGAGGCTGGGGGACCGGTGGCCTTAGAGATACGCAGTATTTT. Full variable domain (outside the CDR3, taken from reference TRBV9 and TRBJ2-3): DSGVTQTPKHLITATGQRVTLRCSPRSGDLSVYWYQQSLDQGLQFLIQYYNGEERAKGNILERFSAQQFPDLHSELNLSSLELGDSALYFCASSVGGWGTGGLRDTQYFGPGTRLTVL.

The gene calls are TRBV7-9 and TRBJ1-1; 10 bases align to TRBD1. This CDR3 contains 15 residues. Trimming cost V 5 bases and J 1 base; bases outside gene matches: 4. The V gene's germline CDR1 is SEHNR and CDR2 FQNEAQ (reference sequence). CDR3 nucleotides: TGTGCCAGCAGCCCCGACAGGGGGCAGAACACTGAAGCTTTCTTT. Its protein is CASSPDRGQNTEAFF.

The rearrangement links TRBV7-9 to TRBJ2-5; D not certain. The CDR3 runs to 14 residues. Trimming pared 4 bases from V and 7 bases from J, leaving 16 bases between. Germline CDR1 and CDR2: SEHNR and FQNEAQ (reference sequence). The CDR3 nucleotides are TGTGCCAGCAGCTACAGACTGTCGTCGGGGACCCAGTACTTC. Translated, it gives CASSYRLSSGTQYF.

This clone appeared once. The CDR3 DNA sequence: TGTGCCAGCAGGTGGGGAGTTGATGCCACCGGGGAGCTGTTTTTT. Amino acids: CASRWGVDATGELFF. The chain uses TRBV9 and TRBJ2-2; D possibly corresponds to TRBD2 (5 bases). Looked up from germline, CDR1 is SGDLS and CDR2 is YYNGEE. This CDR3 has 15 amino acids. V was pared by 5 bases and J by 4 bases, with 15 bases between.

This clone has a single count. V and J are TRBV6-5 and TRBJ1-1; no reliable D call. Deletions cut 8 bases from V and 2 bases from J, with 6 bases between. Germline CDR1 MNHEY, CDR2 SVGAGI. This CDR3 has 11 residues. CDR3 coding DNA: TGTGCCAGCGCGTTTAACACTGAAGCTTTCTTT. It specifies CASAFNTEAFF.

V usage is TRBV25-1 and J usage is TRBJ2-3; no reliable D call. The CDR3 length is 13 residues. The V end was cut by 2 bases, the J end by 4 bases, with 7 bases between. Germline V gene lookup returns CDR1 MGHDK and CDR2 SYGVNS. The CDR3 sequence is CASSELSPDTQYF. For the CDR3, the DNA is TGTGCCAGCAGTGAACTTTCGCCAGATACGCAGTATTTT.

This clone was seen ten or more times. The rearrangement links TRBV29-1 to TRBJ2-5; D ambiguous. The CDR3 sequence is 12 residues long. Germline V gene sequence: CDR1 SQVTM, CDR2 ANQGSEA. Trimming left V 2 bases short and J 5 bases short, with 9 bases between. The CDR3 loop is CSVESVGETQYF. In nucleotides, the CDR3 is TGCAGCGTTGAATCGGTTGGGGAGACCCAGTACTTC.

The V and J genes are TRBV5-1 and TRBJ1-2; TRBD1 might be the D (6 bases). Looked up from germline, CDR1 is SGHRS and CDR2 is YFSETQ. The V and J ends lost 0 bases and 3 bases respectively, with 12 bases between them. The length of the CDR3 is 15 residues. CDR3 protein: CASSLGGGVDYGYTF. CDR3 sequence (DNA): TGCGCCAGCAGCTTGGGTGGGGGCGTAGACTATGGCTACACCTTC.

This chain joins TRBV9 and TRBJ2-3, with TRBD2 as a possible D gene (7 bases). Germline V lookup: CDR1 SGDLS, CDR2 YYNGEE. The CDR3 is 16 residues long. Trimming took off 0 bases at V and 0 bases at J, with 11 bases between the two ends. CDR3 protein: CASSVEGGASTDTQYF. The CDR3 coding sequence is TGTGCCAGCAGCGTAGAGGGGGGGGCCAGCACAGATACGCAGTATTTT.

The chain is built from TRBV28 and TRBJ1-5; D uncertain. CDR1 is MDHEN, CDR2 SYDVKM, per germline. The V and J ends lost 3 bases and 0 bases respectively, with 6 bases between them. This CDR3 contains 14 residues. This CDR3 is CASSLTASNQPQHF. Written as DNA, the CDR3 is TGTGCCAGCAGTTTGACGGCTAGCAATCAGCCCCAGCATTTT.

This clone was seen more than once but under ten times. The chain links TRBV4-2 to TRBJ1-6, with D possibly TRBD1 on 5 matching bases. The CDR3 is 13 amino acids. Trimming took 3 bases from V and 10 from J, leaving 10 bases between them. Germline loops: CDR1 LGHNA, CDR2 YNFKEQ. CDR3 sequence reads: CASSQDTGSPLHF. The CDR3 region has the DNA TGTGCCAGCAGCCAGGACACGGGATCACCCCTCCACTTT.

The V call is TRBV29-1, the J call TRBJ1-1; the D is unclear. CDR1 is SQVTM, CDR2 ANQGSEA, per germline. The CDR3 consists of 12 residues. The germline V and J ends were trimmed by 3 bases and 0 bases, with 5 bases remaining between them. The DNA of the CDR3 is TGCAGCGTTGAGGCGGTGAACACTGAAGCTTTCTTT. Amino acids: CSVEAVNTEAFF.

The CDR3 DNA sequence: TGTGCCAGCAGCTCGCAGGGTCTAAGTGGAAACACCATATATTTT. Amino acid sequence: CASSSQGLSGNTIYF. The chain has TRBV7-6 and TRBJ1-3, with D perhaps TRBD1 (5 bases). V shed 4 bases and J shed 3 bases, with 13 bases lying between them. There are 15 residues in the CDR3. Germline V gene lookup returns CDR1 SGHVS and CDR2 FNYEAQ.

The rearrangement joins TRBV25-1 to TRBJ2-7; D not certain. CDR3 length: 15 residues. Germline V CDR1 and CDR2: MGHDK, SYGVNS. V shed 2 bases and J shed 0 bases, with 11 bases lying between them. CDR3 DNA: TGTGCCAGCAGTGAAGTCAGCGCCAACTCCTACGAGCAGTACTTC. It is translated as CASSEVSANSYEQYF.

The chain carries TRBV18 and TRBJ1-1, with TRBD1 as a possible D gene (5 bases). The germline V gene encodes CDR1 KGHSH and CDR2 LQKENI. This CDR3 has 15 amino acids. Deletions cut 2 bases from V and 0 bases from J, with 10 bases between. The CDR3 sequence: CASSPAQGVNTEAFF. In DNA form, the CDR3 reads TGTGCCAGCTCACCAGCGCAGGGAGTGAACACTGAAGCTTTCTTT. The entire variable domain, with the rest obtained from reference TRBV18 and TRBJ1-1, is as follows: NAGVMQNPRHLVRRRGQEARLRCSPMKGHSHVYWYRQLPEEGLKFMVYLQKENIIDESGMPKERFSAEFPKEGPSILRIQQVVRGDSAAYFCASSPAQGVNTEAFFGQGTRLTVV.

The CDR3 protein is CASSSGQGSSYNEQFF. The CDR3 nucleotides read TGCGCCAGCAGCTCAGGACAGGGCAGCTCCTACAATGAGCAGTTCTTC. This chain joins TRBV5-1 and TRBJ2-1; 8 positions match TRBD1. J gave up 0 bases and V 3 bases, and 5 bases lay outside the gene matches. Germline CDR1 is SGHRS and CDR2 is YFSETQ. This CDR3 contains 16 residues.